The sample holds a few counts of the clone carrying this TCR beta chain. Assay used: immunoSEQ multiplex PCR; TCRdb lists only in-frame clones, some missing. In the table there are roughly 130,000 clones, 88% of which are singletons. The data belong to a study of control samples from healthy donors and cancer patients. With 5 bases removed from V and 4 bases from J, the gap between germline ends came to 8 bases. Germline V gene sequence: CDR1 SGHAT, CDR2 FQNNGV. The CDR3 extends over 12 amino acids. The TCR originated in a woman in her twenties or thirties in good health. The chain recombines TRBV11-2 with TRBJ2-5; D not resolved. Material: blood. This CDR3 reads CASSVRGETQYF. CDR3 bases: TGTGCCAGCAGCGTCCGTGGAGAGACCCAGTACTTC. The full variable domain, its missing parts supplied by reference TRBV11-2 and TRBJ2-5, is EAGVAQSPRYKIIEKRQSVAFWCNPISGHATLYWYQQILGQGPKLLIQFQNNGVVDDSQLPKDRFSAERLKGVDSTLKIQPAKLEDSAVYLCASSVRGETQYFGPGTRLLVL.